This T cell receptor beta chain was recorded in a study of OX40 agonist ivuxolimab in advanced cancers. Details on this clone: This sample includes further DNA sequences coding for the same CDR3.

TCRdb keeps only in-frame clones here, not all; method: immunoSEQ multiplex PCR. The sample has 90,000 or so clones; about 93% are singletons. The CDR3 totals 17 residues. V was pared by 3 bases and J by 5 bases, with 9 bases of the junction left unmatched. Germline loops: CDR1 SGHRS, CDR2 YFSETQ. J is TRBJ2-5 and V is TRBV5-1; 14 bases fit TRBD2. The origin of this receptor is an adult with an advanced solid tumor such as melanoma, head and neck, liver or kidney cancer. The sample in question was CD4+ or CD8+ T cells sorted from blood, obtained in a trial of the OX40 agonist ivuxolimab. The CDR3 sequence: CASSSGLAGGRGETQYF. The DNA of the CDR3 is TGCGCCAGCAGCTCTGGACTAGCGGGAGGTAGAGGGGAGACCCAGTACTTC.